This entry lists 12 T cell receptor beta chains sequenced from one sample in a study of radiotherapy plus CTLA-4 blockade in lung cancer. The assay was immunoSEQ multiplex PCR, and TCRdb's table has in-frame clones only and misses some. The data show some 73,000 clones, with approximately 73% seen just once and approximately 10% held by the top ten. Here the sequenced sample was peripheral blood, taken from a patient treated with radiotherapy plus ipilimumab. Receptor source: a human donor with non-small cell lung cancer whose response to radiotherapy plus ipilimumab could not be evaluated.

The V call is TRBV12-5, the J call TRBJ2-5; 14 bases match TRBD2. The CDR3 is 17 residues long. Germline CDR1 and CDR2: LGHNT and FRNRAP. J gave up 5 bases and V 3 bases, and 8 bases lay outside the gene matches. The CDR3 sequence is CASGLGLAGGVGETQYF. The CDR3 nucleotides read TGTGCTAGTGGTTTAGGACTAGCGGGAGGAGTTGGTGAGACCCAGTACTTC.

The chain is built from TRBV18 and TRBJ1-2; 9 nucleotides match TRBD1. The length of the CDR3 is 14 residues. Germline-derived CDR1 and CDR2 are KGHSH and LQKENI. The junction had 10 bases not matched to a gene; V was cut back by 6 bases and J by 8 bases. CDR3 coding DNA: TGTGCCAGCTCCCCTTATGACAGGGGGAACGGCTACACCTTC. As protein: CASSPYDRGNGYTF.

The chain is built from TRBV19 and TRBJ1-4, with D possibly TRBD1 on 5 matching bases. Germline V gene data show CDR1 as LNHDA and CDR2 as SQIVND (reference sequence). V shed 8 bases and J shed 11 bases, with 24 bases lying between them. The CDR3 is 15 residues long. CDR3 residues: CASASQHGGEEKLFF. The CDR3 DNA sequence: TGTGCCAGTGCTTCCCAGCACGGGGGAGAGGAGAAACTGTTTTTT.

This rearrangement joins TRBV19 to TRBJ1-2, with 8 bases identical to TRBD1. The CDR3 is 13 amino acids. Germline V gene sequence: CDR1 LNHDA, CDR2 SQIVND (reference sequence). V lost 5 bases to trimming and J lost 5 bases; unmatched junction nucleotides: 4. The CDR3 spells CASSFRDRYGYTF. The CDR3 nucleotides read TGTGCCAGTAGTTTCCGGGACAGGTATGGCTACACCTTC.

This sequence joins TRBV9 and TRBJ1-1, with D possibly TRBD1 on 5 matching bases. V was trimmed by 5 bases and J by 4 bases, leaving 6 bases between them. Germline assignment: CDR1 SGDLS and CDR2 YYNGEE. The CDR3 contains 11 residues. This chain's CDR3 is CASRGATEAFF. The CDR3, as DNA: TGTGCCAGCAGAGGGGCCACTGAAGCTTTCTTT. Supplemented by reference TRBV9 and TRBJ1-1, the full variable domain reads DSGVTQTPKHLITATGQRVTLRCSPRSGDLSVYWYQQSLDQGLQFLIQYYNGEERAKGNILERFSAQQFPDLHSELNLSSLELGDSALYFCASRGATEAFFGQGTRLTVV.

A note on this clone: Additional DNA sequences in this sample encode the identical CDR3. V usage is TRBV7-3 and J usage is TRBJ2-1; 14 nucleotides line up with TRBD2. The CDR3 runs 15 residues. The trim removed 5 bases at V and 6 bases at J, leaving 3 bases unmatched. The germline gives CDR1 SGHTA, CDR2 FQGTGA. CDR3 nucleotide sequence: TGTGCCAGCAGCCCGACTAGCGGGGGGGCCAATGAGCAGTTCTTC. The encoded protein is CASSPTSGGANEQFF.

The chain employs TRBV29-1 and TRBJ2-2, with D tentatively TRBD2 (6 bases). The germline V gene encodes CDR1 SQVTM and CDR2 ANQGSEA. This CDR3 region has 14 residues. V lost 4 bases, J lost 2 bases, and 11 bases lay in between. CDR3 residues: CSVVADLNTGELFF. In nucleotides, the CDR3 is TGCAGCGTTGTAGCGGACCTAAACACCGGGGAGCTGTTTTTT.

The rearrangement links TRBV30 to TRBJ2-1; perhaps TRBD2 as D (5 bases). The CDR3 covers 14 residues. Germline-derived CDR1 and CDR2 are GTSNPN and SVGIG (reference sequence). V shed 2 bases and J shed 5 bases, with 13 bases lying between them. The CDR3 is CAWSTRWANNEQFF. In DNA form, the CDR3 reads TGTGCCTGGAGTACTAGGTGGGCCAACAATGAGCAGTTCTTC.

This clone has just a few counts. V usage is TRBV2 and J usage is TRBJ1-5; the match to TRBD1 covers 9 bases. V dropped 4 bases and J dropped 7; count of bases not matched to a gene: 5. The CDR3 loop spans 14 amino acids. CDR1 SNHLY and CDR2 FYNNEI come from the germline V gene. CDR3 coding DNA: TGTGCCAGCAGTGGGACAGGGGAGAACCAGCCCCAGCATTTT. This encodes CASSGTGENQPQHF. The whole variable domain, filled in from reference TRBV2 and TRBJ1-5, reads EPEVTQTPSHQVTQMGQEVILRCVPISNHLYFYWYRQILGQKVEFLVSFYNNEISEKSEIFDDQFSVERPDGSNFTLKIRSTKLEDSAMYFCASSGTGENQPQHFGDGTRLSIL.

The chain has TRBV7-2 and TRBJ2-5; D may be TRBD1 (5 bases). CDR1 and CDR2 (germline): SGHTA, FQGNSA. The CDR3 is made up of 14 amino acids. V gave up 1 base and J gave up 5 bases, with 11 bases separating them. The CDR3 DNA sequence: TGTGCCAGCAGCTTAGTCGTGGGGCAGGAGACCCAGTACTTC. Protein product: CASSLVVGQETQYF.

The CDR3 DNA reads TGTGCCAGCAGCTTGGCTTCGGACAGGGGGGGCACTGAAGCTTTCTTT. Translated: CASSLASDRGGTEAFF. V gene TRBV5-4 combines with J gene TRBJ1-1; 10 bases are shared with TRBD1. The CDR3 covers 16 residues. Per germline, CDR1 SGHNT and CDR2 YYREEE (reference sequence). Trimming took 0 bases from V and 4 from J; bases not matched to a gene: 6. Based on the CDR3 plus reference TRBV5-4 and TRBJ1-1, the full variable domain is ETGVTQSPTHLIKTRGQQVTLRCSSQSGHNTVSWYQQALGQGPQFIFQYYREEENGRGNFPPRFSGLQFPNYSSELNVNALELDDSALYLCASSLASDRGGTEAFFGQGTRLTVV.

The chain couples TRBV11-3 to TRBJ2-7; perhaps TRBD1 as D (5 bases). Germline V gene sequence: CDR1 SGHNT, CDR2 YENEEA. This CDR3 comprises 13 residues. V was pared by 3 bases and J by 6 bases, with 12 bases between. This chain's CDR3 is CASSFSRTTEQYF. The CDR3 DNA is TGTGCCAGCAGCTTTTCTAGGACAACCGAGCAGTACTTC.